The 6 T cell receptor beta chains presented below share a single source sample, sequenced in a study of OX40 agonist ivuxolimab in advanced cancers. Clones were read by immunoSEQ multiplex PCR, and TCRdb kept only the in-frame ones, dropping some. The table shows over 60,000 clones, with 87% occurring only once. The sample in question was CD4+ or CD8+ T cells sorted from blood, obtained in a trial of the OX40 agonist ivuxolimab. The receptors originated from an adult with an advanced solid tumor such as melanoma, head and neck, liver or kidney cancer.

This clone was observed a few times. The J gene is TRBJ1-5, the V gene TRBV30; 8 bases agree with TRBD1. Germline CDR1 is GTSNPN and CDR2 is SVGIG (reference sequence). This CDR3 spans 13 amino acids. V gave up 5 bases and J gave up 3 bases; unmatched junction bases: 3. The CDR3 is CAWGDRYNQPQHF. CDR3 sequence (DNA): TGTGCCTGGGGGGACAGGTACAATCAGCCCCAGCATTTT.

The chain recombines TRBV7-8 with TRBJ1-6; D unresolved. V lost 4 bases, J lost 0 bases, and 10 bases lay in between. The CDR3 consists of 16 residues. Germline V gives CDR1 SGHVS, CDR2 FQNEAQ. The CDR3 loop is CASSSGSSSYNSPLHF. Written as DNA, the CDR3 is TGTGCCAGCAGCTCAGGAAGCAGCTCCTATAATTCACCCCTCCACTTT. Complete variable domain (other parts from reference TRBV7-8 and TRBJ1-6): GAGVSQSPRYKVAKRGQDVALRCDPISGHVSLFWYQQALGQGPEFLTYFQNEAQLDKSGLPSDRFFAERPEGSVSTLKIQRTQQEDSAVYLCASSSGSSSYNSPLHFGNGTRLTVT.

This sequence joins TRBV7-2 and TRBJ2-5; D perhaps matches TRBD2 (5 bases). Looked up from germline, CDR1 is SGHTA and CDR2 is FQGNSA. Trimming removed 3 bases at V and 2 bases at J, with 16 bases between. This CDR3 is built from 16 residues. CDR3 sequence (DNA): TGTGCCAGCAGCTTGCCACGGGGAACGGGACAAGAGACCCAGTACTTC. Amino acid sequence: CASSLPRGTGQETQYF.

This clone has only one observation. This rearrangement joins TRBV7-9 to TRBJ2-3; no firm D call. This CDR3 is built from 13 residues. The V gene's germline CDR1 is SEHNR and CDR2 FQNEAQ (reference sequence). Between the trimmed V and J ends, which lost 5 bases and 6 bases, there was a span of 12 bases. This chain's CDR3 is CASSPLRLDTQYF. CDR3 bases: TGTGCCAGCAGCCCCCTCCGGTTGGATACGCAGTATTTT.

J is TRBJ2-5 and V is TRBV7-9, with D possibly being TRBD1 or TRBD2 (5 bases each). The ends were cut back, 1 base at V and 1 base at J, with 7 bases in the middle. The CDR3 loop spans 14 amino acids. CDR1 is SEHNR, CDR2 FQNEAQ, per germline (reference sequence). The CDR3 DNA follows: TGTGCCAGCAGCTTAGTTGGGGGCCAAGAGACCCAGTACTTC. It translates to CASSLVGGQETQYF.

The chain has TRBV27 and TRBJ2-5, with TRBD1 matching 7 bases. Germline V gene data show CDR1 as MNHEY and CDR2 as SMNVEV (reference sequence). CDR3 length: 16 amino acids. V was clipped by 6 bases and J by 1 base; unmatched bases: 11. The chain's CDR3 is CASRPDRVWGQETQYF. For the CDR3, the DNA is TGTGCCAGCAGACCCGACAGGGTTTGGGGCCAAGAGACCCAGTACTTC.